This T cell receptor beta chain appears in the sequencing data of a study of CD4 T cells in relation to SARS-CoV-2 and coronaviruses. Using immunoSEQ multiplex PCR, the repertoire was profiled, and TCRdb retains in-frame clones only, with some absent. The sample records approximately 70,000 clones, more than 85% being singletons. With V trimmed by 3 bases and J by 5 bases, 7 bases remained unmatched. The CDR3 length is 16 residues. Germline assignment: CDR1 LNHNV and CDR2 YYDKDF (reference sequence). Before the COVID-19 pandemic, during about 2010-2018, CD4+ T cells were taken from unexposed donors. This clonotype was sampled from a human donor in good health. This sequence joins TRBV15 and TRBJ2-2; 9 positions match TRBD2. Sequencing input: naive CD4+ T cells from PBMCs. Subset defined: naive CD4+ T cells isolated by negative enrichment. CDR3 bases: TGTGCCACCAGCAGCCATAGCGGGAGTGGGACCGGGGAGCTGTTTTTT. Translated: CATSSHSGSGTGELFF.